A selection of T cell receptor beta chains follows, all from one sample in a study of high-grade serous ovarian cancer treatment subgroups. Repertoires were generated with immunoSEQ multiplex PCR, while TCRdb's copy carries only in-frame clones and drops some. The data hold some 3,000 clones, with roughly 60% observed a single time. Sequenced: tumor tissue. The receptors originated from a human donor with high-grade serous ovarian cancer. Both conserved end residues are part of each CDR3. The D gene is left open where the match is weak. For some rows the clone size is stated as once, few or many, or as a class when expanded; others skip it.

clone size	V gene	D gene	J gene	CDR3 DNA	CDR3 protein
NA	TRBV27	NA	TRBJ2-1	TGTGCCAGCAACCCGAAAACGGCGGTTGGGCACAATGAGCAGTTCTTC	CASNPKTAVGHNEQFF
NA	TRBV10-2	NA	TRBJ2-1	TGCGCCAGCAGTGCGCCCCCGGGCTATGAGCAGTTCTTC	CASSAPPGYEQFF
NA	TRBV30	NA	TRBJ2-1	TGTGCCTGGAGAGAAACCAGGTTGTCCTATCACAATGAGCAGTTCTTC	CAWRETRLSYHNEQFF
few	TRBV9	NA	TRBJ2-3	TGTGCCAGCAGCTCACTGACGTCGACGCAGTATTTT	CASSSLTSTQYF
NA	TRBV7-2	NA	TRBJ2-3	TGTGCCAGCACGATTCCCCCAGATACGCAGTATTTT	CASTIPPDTQYF
NA	TRBV6-1	NA	TRBJ2-1	TGTGCCAGCAGTGAGCAGGACGGTAGCTCCTACAATGAGCAGTTCTTC	CASSEQDGSSYNEQFF
large	TRBV13	TRBD1	TRBJ1-1	TGTGCCAGCAGTAACGACGGGACAGCGAACACTGAAGCTTTCTTT	CASSNDGTANTEAFF
NA	TRBV5-1	TRBD1	TRBJ2-1	TGCGCCAGCAGCCCCAATGGACAGGGGCGGGATGAGCAGTTCTTC	CASSPNGQGRDEQFF
once	TRBV11-3	NA	TRBJ2-7	TGTGCCAGCAGCTTAGCGGTCTCCTACGAGCAGTACTTC	CASSLAVSYEQYF
NA	TRBV28	NA	TRBJ1-1	TGTGCCAGCAGCCGGACTGGGGCAGTCAAGAACACTGAAGCTTTCTTT	CASSRTGAVKNTEAFF
NA	TRBV15	TRBD1	TRBJ2-3	TGTGCCACCAGCAGGGGATTTGACAGGGTGATTGGGACAGATACGCAGTATTTT	CATSRGFDRVIGTDTQYF
once	TRBV7-2	NA	TRBJ2-3	TGTGCCAGCAGCTCCGGGACCTGGTCGACAGATACGCAGTATTTT	CASSSGTWSTDTQYF
NA	TRBV7-2	NA	TRBJ2-7	TGTGCCAGCAGCTTAGATCTCTGGAGCTACGAGCAGTACTTC	CASSLDLWSYEQYF
NA	TRBV7-9	TRBD1	TRBJ2-7	TGTGCCAGCAGCGCCCGGACAGGCCTTTCCTACGAGCAGTACTTC	CASSARTGLSYEQYF
NA	TRBV6-6	TRBD1	TRBJ1-1	TGTGCCAGCAGGACTTACAGGGGAGAGACTGAAGCTTTCTTT	CASRTYRGETEAFF
NA	TRBV6-6	NA	TRBJ1-1	TGTGCCAGCAGAATAGAAAACACTGAAGCTTTCTTT	CASRIENTEAFF
once	TRBV19	NA	TRBJ1-1	TGTGCCAGTAGGATACAGGGAGATATGAACACTGAAGCTTTCTTT	CASRIQGDMNTEAFF
NA	TRBV7-8	TRBD1	TRBJ1-5	TGTGCCAGCACCGAGGGGGCGGCGGACTACAATCAGCCCCAGCATTTT	CASTEGAADYNQPQHF
NA	TRBV12-5	NA	TRBJ2-1	TGTGCTAGTGGTTTGGGAGACACTAGGAATGAGCAGTTCTTC	CASGLGDTRNEQFF
NA	TRBV18	NA	TRBJ1-2	TGTGCCAGCTCACCGCTGGATCAGGTCAACTATGGCTACACCTTC	CASSPLDQVNYGYTF
NA	TRBV30	NA	TRBJ1-6	TGTGCCTGGCAACAGGTGACGAATTCACCCCTCCACTTT	CAWQQVTNSPLHF
NA	TRBV27	NA	TRBJ1-6	TGTGCCAGCAGTTTTGGGAGGTTGGGACTTGGGTATAATTCACCCCTCCACTTT	CASSFGRLGLGYNSPLHF
few	TRBV5-1	NA	TRBJ2-3	TGCGCCAGCAGCTTGGGAGGAGATACGCAGTATTTT	CASSLGGDTQYF
NA	TRBV10-3	TRBD2	TRBJ2-1	TGTGCCACTGTCGGACTAGCGGACAATGAGCAGTTCTTC	CATVGLADNEQFF
NA	TRBV7-2	NA	TRBJ2-5	TGTGCCAGCAGCCCGTTCGACAGACAGACCCAGTACTTC	CASSPFDRQTQYF
few	TRBV6-4	NA	TRBJ2-7	TGTGCCAGTACCACCGTGTCGGGCCACGAGCAGTACTTC	CASTTVSGHEQYF
NA	TRBV5-4	NA	TRBJ2-1	TGTGCCAGCAGCTTGGGTGTCTATGGGGTCGATGAGCAGTTCTTC	CASSLGVYGVDEQFF
once	TRBV19	NA	TRBJ2-7	TGTGCCAGTAGTATCGAACTGTCCTACGAGCAGTACTTC	CASSIELSYEQYF
NA	TRBV27	NA	TRBJ2-5	TGTGCCAGCAGTTTATCGTTCAGCGACCAAGAGACCCAGTACTTC	CASSLSFSDQETQYF
once	TRBV27	NA	TRBJ2-7	TGTGCCAGCAGTTTCCAGCCTCCCAACCTAAGCGGCTCCTACGAGCAGTACTTC	CASSFQPPNLSGSYEQYF
NA	TRBV11-3	NA	TRBJ2-6	TGTGCCAGCAGCTCCGTTACCCGTTCTGGGGCCAACGTCCTGACTTTC	CASSSVTRSGANVLTF